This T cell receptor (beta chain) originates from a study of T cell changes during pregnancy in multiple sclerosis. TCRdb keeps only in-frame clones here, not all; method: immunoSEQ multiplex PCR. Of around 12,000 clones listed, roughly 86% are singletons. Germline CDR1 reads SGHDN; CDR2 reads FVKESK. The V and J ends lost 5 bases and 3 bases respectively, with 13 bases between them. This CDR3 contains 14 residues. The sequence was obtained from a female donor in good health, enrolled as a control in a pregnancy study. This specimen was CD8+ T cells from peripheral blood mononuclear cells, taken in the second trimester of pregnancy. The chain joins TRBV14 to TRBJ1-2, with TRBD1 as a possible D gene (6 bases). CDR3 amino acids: CASSAIGGDYGYTF. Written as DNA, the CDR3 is TGTGCCAGCAGCGCTATAGGGGGGGACTATGGCTACACCTTC.